This TCR beta chain was identified in a study of T cell repertoires in cytomegalovirus infection. Study information: Carrying CMV and the relevant HLA type showed in public TCR beta signatures.

From the reads, TCRdb called clonotypes with MiXCR, one entry per CDR3 protein. Here the sample spans around 100,000 distinct CDR3 sequences, over 40% being singletons. CDR3 length: 18 residues. V lost 2 bases and J 0 bases, leaving 19 bases between the germline ends. Worth noting for this clonotype: The antigen remains undetermined.

Study-level points and caveats: CMV carriers having the relevant HLA were flagged by cumulative public TCR beta family frequency. Dominant in the ex vivo response were TCR beta clonotypes restricted by HLA-C and specific for CMV.

The chain carries TRBV12-3 or TRBV12-4 and TRBJ1-2; a weak D match, TRBD1 (5 bases). The sample consisted of CD8+ T cells from cultured PBMCs, taken from culture after CMV antigen stimulation. The receptor was isolated from a human donor in good health (CMV status not recorded). Some clones in this sample may be carry-over from other donors' samples. DNA of the CDR3: TGTGCCAGCAGTTTATATGGGGGGGGGACGGGAGCTAACTATGGCTACACCTTC. This sequence encodes CASSLYGGGTGANYGYTF.